This entry lists 2 T cell receptor beta chains sequenced from one sample in a study of PD-1 blockade in classical Hodgkin lymphoma. Produced via immunoSEQ multiplex PCR; TCRdb's table is partial and in-frame only. This table holds 25,000 to 35,000 clones, 94% found once. The time point was: newly diagnosed, previously untreated cHL patient sample. The sample consisted of peripheral blood mononuclear cells (PBMCs). Every receptor here comes from a human donor with classical Hodgkin lymphoma.

This chain uses TRBV4-2 with TRBJ2-7; 7 nucleotides agree with TRBD2. This CDR3 is built from 15 residues. Germline CDR1 and CDR2: LGHNA and YNFKEQ. J gave up 2 bases and V 4 bases, and 8 bases lay outside the gene matches. The DNA of the CDR3 is TGTGCCAGCAGCCCCAATAGCGGGTTTACCTACGAGCAGTACTTC. Protein: CASSPNSGFTYEQYF.

V gene TRBV7-2 combines with J gene TRBJ1-2; possibly TRBD1 for D (6 bases). Trimming shortened V by 1 base and J by 3 bases, and 12 bases separated the two germline ends. The CDR3 is made up of 15 amino acids. Germline V gives CDR1 SGHTA, CDR2 FQGNSA. CDR3 DNA: TGTGCCAGCAGCTTAGTCGGGGGGCTGCACTATGGCTACACCTTC. Its translation is CASSLVGGLHYGYTF. The whole variable domain, filled in from reference TRBV7-2 and TRBJ1-2, reads GAGVSQSPSNKVTEKGKDVELRCDPISGHTALYWYRQSLGQGLEFLIYFQGNSAPDKSGLPSDRFSAERTGGSVSTLTIQRTQQEDSAVYLCASSLVGGLHYGYTFGSGTRLTVV.